The 30 T cell receptor beta chains given below trace back to one sample, sequenced in a study. TCRdb re-called the 5' RACE reads with MiXCR, one entry per CDR3 protein. Altogether about 50,000 distinct CDR3 sequences are present, about 28% being singletons, with the ten largest covering roughly 1.9%. The sample comprised naive CD4+ T cells sorted from blood. Subset described: naive CD4+ T cells, CD4+CD45RA+CD25-. Receptors originate from a female donor with breast cancer.

This clonotype occurred many times. The chain is built from TRBV12-3 or TRBV12-4 and TRBJ1-5; possible D gene TRBD1, 5 bases. V was pared by 3 bases and J by 0 bases, with 12 bases between. The CDR3 has 16 residues. The CDR3, as DNA: TGTGCCAGCAGTTTGTCGGCAGGGTATAGCAATCAGCCCCAGCATTTT. This gives the protein CASSLSAGYSNQPQHF.

About this clonotype itself: This may arise from a read error, as a much more abundant clone is one base away. The CDR3 sequence: CASSLFLGEKRFF. The CDR3 DNA is TGTGCCAGCAGTTTATTCCTTGGGGAAAAACGGTTTTTT. The rearrangement joins TRBV12-3 or TRBV12-4 to TRBJ1-4; the D is unclear. The CDR3 extends over 13 amino acids.

The V and J genes are TRBV6-2 or TRBV6-3 and TRBJ1-5, with 8 positions matching TRBD1. V was pared by 0 bases and J by 9 bases, with 10 bases of the junction left unmatched. The germline gives CDR1 MNHEY, CDR2 SVGEGT. The CDR3 is made up of 16 amino acids. The CDR3 region has the DNA TGTGCCAGCAGTTACTCGCAGGGGGCGCCAAAAGGGCCCCAGCATTTT. Translation: CASSYSQGAPKGPQHF.

Concerning this clonotype: The junction differs from germline at one of its ends, possibly a read error. The chain carries TRBV9 and TRBJ2-1, with 11 bases identical to TRBD2. CDR1 SGDLS and CDR2 YYNGEE come from the germline V gene. This CDR3 has 14 residues. Here the CDR3 reads CTSGIAGGSNEQFF. The CDR3 coding sequence is TGTACCAGCGGAATAGCGGGGGGGAGCAATGAGCAGTTCTTC.

Ten or more counts support this clonotype. The V gene is TRBV20-1, the J gene TRBJ2-1; a possible D gene is TRBD1 (6 bases). This CDR3 region has 13 residues. Germline V lookup: CDR1 DFQATT, CDR2 SNEGSKA (reference sequence). Trimming left V 5 bases short and J 7 bases short, with 15 bases between. CDR3 amino acids: CSAETGSPNEQFF. The CDR3 DNA is TGCAGTGCTGAGACAGGTAGCCCTAATGAGCAGTTCTTC.

The V gene is TRBV6-1, the J gene TRBJ1-2, with 8 bases aligning to TRBD1. The CDR3 extends over 13 amino acids. CDR1 is MNHNS and CDR2 is SASEGT in the germline V gene. V lost 6 bases and J lost 6; bases outside the gene matches: 6. The CDR3 loop reads CASRETGDDGYTF. The CDR3 DNA reads as TGTGCCAGCAGAGAGACAGGGGACGATGGCTACACCTTC.

The V gene is TRBV12-3 or TRBV12-4, the J gene TRBJ1-1; weak D call: TRBD1 (6 bases). The CDR3 has 16 residues. The ends were cut back, 4 bases at V and 4 bases at J, with 19 bases in the middle. CDR3 sequence (DNA): TGTGCCAGCAGTTCCCCCAGGGGAGGGTTGGGCACTGAAGCTTTCTTT. Protein: CASSSPRGGLGTEAFF.

As for this clonotype: Because it lacks the conserved phenylalanine or tryptophan at the end, this CDR3 is likely a read error. The chain couples TRBV29-1 to TRBJ2-1; D is unclear. Germline V gene data show CDR1 as SQVTM and CDR2 as ANQGSEA. CDR3 length: 13 residues. The ends were cut back, 6 bases at V and 4 bases at J, with 13 bases in the middle. This CDR3 is CSVGYHLYNEQFL. The CDR3 DNA reads TGCAGCGTGGGATATCATTTATACAATGAGCAGTTCCTC.

There are many counts of this clonotype. This rearrangement joins TRBV5-1 to TRBJ2-3; 10 nucleotides match TRBD1. V was clipped by 3 bases and J by 3 bases; unmatched bases: 1. CDR3 length: 14 residues. Germline-derived CDR1 and CDR2 are SGHRS and YFSETQ. CDR3: CASSSGQGTDTQYF. The CDR3 DNA follows: TGCGCCAGCAGCTCGGGACAGGGGACAGATACGCAGTATTTT.

The V call is TRBV9, the J call TRBJ2-1, with D possibly being TRBD1 (6 bases). The CDR3 has 15 residues. The germline V gene encodes CDR1 SGDLS and CDR2 YYNGEE. Trimming pared 4 bases from V and 6 bases from J, leaving 17 bases between. The CDR3, as DNA: TGTGCCAGCAGCACCAATCGGGTGGGGGCCAATGAGCAGTTCTTC. Translation: CASSTNRVGANEQFF.

This clonotype appeared a few times. The rearrangement uses TRBV4-1 and TRBJ2-2; 14 bases are a match to TRBD2. Per the germline V gene, CDR1 is MGHRA and CDR2 is YSYEKL. This CDR3 region has 19 residues. The V gene end was trimmed by 1 base and the J gene end by 7 bases; junction bases not matched to a gene: 11. The CDR3 protein is CASSQVIGTSGSKIGELFF. DNA of the CDR3: TGCGCCAGCAGCCAAGTCATCGGGACTAGCGGGAGTAAGATCGGGGAGCTGTTTTTT.

This clonotype has at least ten counts. This sequence joins TRBV27 and TRBJ2-7; 9 bases align to TRBD2. The CDR3 is 15 residues long. Germline loops: CDR1 MNHEY, CDR2 SMNVEV (reference sequence). V trimming: 6 bases; J trimming: 5 bases; junction bases outside the gene matches: 11. CDR3 nucleotides: TGTGCCAGCAGCCTGGTTTTGGGACTAGCCCACGAGCAGTACTTC. Its protein product is CASSLVLGLAHEQYF.

This clonotype was counted only a few times. The chain is built from TRBV28 and TRBJ1-5, with D perhaps TRBD1 (5 bases). The V gene's germline CDR1 is MDHEN and CDR2 SYDVKM. CDR3 length: 15 residues. Trimming cost V 6 bases and J 0 bases, with 12 bases left between them. CDR3 residues: CASRGGEASNQPQHF. In nucleotides, the CDR3 is TGTGCCAGCAGGGGGGGAGAGGCTAGCAATCAGCCCCAGCATTTT.

This clonotype occurred once. The chain is built from TRBV5-1 and TRBJ1-1; D is uncertain. Trimming pared 0 bases from V and 3 bases from J, leaving 6 bases between. CDR1 and CDR2 (germline): SGHRS, YFSETQ. The CDR3 is 13 amino acids. The CDR3 here is CASSLEADTEAFF. The CDR3, as DNA: TGCGCCAGCAGCTTGGAGGCAGACACTGAAGCTTTCTTT.

The CDR3 nucleotides are TGCAGTGCAGCGGGGGGGAATCCTGGTAGCACAGATACGCAGTATTTT. Translated: CSAAGGNPGSTDTQYF. The chain combines TRBV20-1 with TRBJ2-3, with 10 bases matching TRBD2. CDR3 length: 16 amino acids. J gave up 0 bases and V 6 bases, and 9 bases lay outside the gene matches. The germline V gene encodes CDR1 DFQATT and CDR2 SNEGSKA (reference sequence).

The rearrangement joins TRBV24-1 to TRBJ1-1, with TRBD1 matching 7 bases. With V trimmed by 2 bases and J by 7 bases, 6 bases remained unmatched. This CDR3 comprises 14 residues. Germline values: CDR1 KGHDR, CDR2 SFDVKD. CDR3 nucleotide sequence: TGTGCCACCAGTGATTCCCCGGACAGGAGTGAAGCTTTCTTT. Residues: CATSDSPDRSEAFF.

The chain employs TRBV20-1 and TRBJ2-7; 8 positions agree with TRBD2. Trimming cost V 0 bases and J 1 base; bases outside gene matches: 5. This CDR3 has 15 residues. The germline gives CDR1 DFQATT, CDR2 SNEGSKA (reference sequence). CDR3 residues: CSARDTGGPSYEQYF. The DNA for the CDR3 is TGCAGTGCTAGAGATACGGGGGGGCCGTCCTACGAGCAGTACTTC.

The gene calls are TRBV5-1 and TRBJ1-2; D is ambiguous. This CDR3 is built from 13 residues. In germline, CDR1 is SGHRS, CDR2 YFSETQ. The V end lost 0 bases, the J end lost 4 bases, and 7 bases lay between the germline ends. CDR3 in DNA: TGCGCCAGCAGCTTGGAGACACGCTATGGCTACACCTTC. Protein sequence: CASSLETRYGYTF. Looking up the rest from reference TRBV5-1 and TRBJ1-2 gives the full variable domain: KAGVTQTPRYLIKTRGQQVTLSCSPISGHRSVSWYQQTPGQGLQFLFEYFSETQRNKGNFPGRFSGRQFSNSRSEMNVSTLELGDSALYLCASSLETRYGYTFGSGTRLTVV.

This chain joins TRBV7-3 and TRBJ1-5; D ambiguous. V lost 1 base and J 2 bases, leaving 15 bases between the germline ends. This CDR3 region has 17 residues. Germline CDR1 and CDR2: SGHTA and FQGTGA. The CDR3 region has the DNA TGTGCCAGCAGCTTAAGACTTCTACAGCCAGGCAATCAGCCCCAGCATTTT. Translating it yields CASSLRLLQPGNQPQHF.

This clonotype was seen a few times. The CDR3 sequence: CASSPGGRGIQYF. CDR3 bases: TGCGCCAGCAGCCCTGGCGGTAGAGGCATTCAGTACTTC. This sequence joins TRBV5-1 and TRBJ2-4; D not resolved. V was cut by 4 bases and J by 9 bases, with 14 bases left in between. CDR1 and CDR2 from the germline V gene are SGHRS and YFSETQ. This CDR3 region has 13 residues.

This rearrangement joins TRBV6-2 or TRBV6-3 to TRBJ2-1, with D uncertain. The germline V and J ends were trimmed by 6 bases and 5 bases, with 14 bases remaining between them. This CDR3 spans 14 amino acids. In germline, CDR1 is MNHEY, CDR2 SVGEGT. CDR3 in amino acids: CASSFPRPHNEQFF. CDR3 coding DNA: TGTGCCAGCAGCTTTCCCAGGCCTCACAATGAGCAGTTCTTC.

J is TRBJ1-4 and V is TRBV9; 10 nucleotides line up with TRBD1. This CDR3 comprises 14 residues. CDR1 and CDR2 (germline): SGDLS, YYNGEE. V gave up 4 bases and J gave up 8 bases; unmatched junction bases: 5. CDR3 nucleotides: TGTGCCAGCAGCCTCCGACAGGGGGCGGAAAAACTGTTTTTT. This sequence encodes CASSLRQGAEKLFF.

The rearrangement uses TRBV2 and TRBJ1-1, with 11 bases identical to TRBD1. The CDR3 loop spans 14 amino acids. The germline gives CDR1 SNHLY, CDR2 FYNNEI. Unmatched junction bases numbered 2, after V lost 4 bases and J lost 4 bases. CDR3 DNA: TGTGCCAGCAGTGCCGGGACAGGGGGCACTGAAGCTTTCTTT. The encoded protein is CASSAGTGGTEAFF.

This chain joins TRBV5-1 and TRBJ2-1, with D tentatively TRBD2 (6 bases). Per germline, CDR1 SGHRS and CDR2 YFSETQ. The CDR3 length is 13 residues. V lost 4 bases to trimming and J lost 8 bases, with 13 bases between them. The CDR3 coding sequence is TGCGCCAGCAGCCAGGGACTCTTGGATGAGCAGTTCTTC. Protein: CASSQGLLDEQFF. Drawing the rest from reference TRBV5-1 and TRBJ2-1, the complete variable domain is KAGVTQTPRYLIKTRGQQVTLSCSPISGHRSVSWYQQTPGQGLQFLFEYFSETQRNKGNFPGRFSGRQFSNSRSEMNVSTLELGDSALYLCASSQGLLDEQFFGPGTRLTVL.

The CDR3 DNA follows: TGCAGTGCTCATTCCCGGGACAGGTGGAACGAGCAGTACTTC. As protein: CSAHSRDRWNEQYF. The chain employs TRBV20-1 and TRBJ2-7, with 8 bases matching TRBD1. There are 14 residues in the CDR3. CDR1 is DFQATT and CDR2 is SNEGSKA in the germline V gene (reference sequence). Trimming cost V 5 bases and J 5 bases; bases outside gene matches: 11.

The table lists this clonotype with a few counts. The V gene is TRBV5-5, the J gene TRBJ2-1, with TRBD1 identical over 9 bases. Germline V gene data show CDR1 as SGHKS and CDR2 as YYEKEE (reference sequence). The trim removed 3 bases at V and 0 bases at J, leaving 7 bases unmatched. The CDR3 runs to 17 residues. The CDR3 region has the DNA TGTGCCAGCAGCTATTCGAAGACAGGGGGCTCCTACAATGAGCAGTTCTTC. Protein sequence: CASSYSKTGGSYNEQFF.

The table lists this clonotype with a few counts. The chain joins TRBV6-1 to TRBJ1-6; D is uncertain. V was cut by 1 base and J by 7 bases, with 8 bases left in between. CDR1 MNHNS and CDR2 SASEGT come from the germline V gene. The CDR3 contains 14 residues. CDR3 sequence: CASSEGNGNSPLHF. The CDR3 DNA sequence: TGTGCCAGCAGTGAAGGAAATGGGAATTCACCCCTCCACTTT.

This clonotype came up once. Being one base from a much bigger clone, this may be a read error. The rearrangement joins TRBV5-1 to TRBJ2-6; D could derive from TRBD1 or TRBD2 (5 bases each). Germline CDR1 SGHRS, CDR2 YFSETQ. This CDR3 spans 15 amino acids. The CDR3 DNA reads TGCGCCAGCAGCTGGGGAAGGACTGGGGGCAACGTCCTGACTTTC. It specifies CASSWGRTGGNVLTF.

This clonotype has a single count. The J gene is TRBJ1-1, the V gene TRBV18; 8 nucleotides align to TRBD1. V lost 8 bases to trimming and J lost 12 bases; unmatched junction nucleotides: 14. The CDR3 runs 13 residues. Per germline, CDR1 KGHSH and CDR2 LQKENI. In DNA, the CDR3 is TGTGCCAGCACCGAGGGAGACAGGGGTGGAACTTTCTTT. This translates into CASTEGDRGGTFF.

This clonotype was counted only a few times. The chain is built from TRBV6-2 or TRBV6-3 and TRBJ2-7; D is unresolved. The CDR3 spans 12 residues. Germline CDR1 MNHEY, CDR2 SVGEGT. V was cut by 2 bases and J by 4 bases, with 6 bases left in between. CDR3 protein: CASSYGMYEQYF. CDR3 sequence (DNA): TGTGCCAGCAGTTACGGGATGTACGAGCAGTACTTC.